Following are 14 T cell receptor beta chains from one sample sequenced in a study of blood T cells in healthy people across ages. For the second PCR, which ran for roughly 6 to 12 cycles, a sample-barcoded 5' primer and a J-beta primer mix were used. TCRdb called the 5' RACE reads again in MiXCR, with one record for every CDR3 protein. The data hold about a million distinct CDR3 sequences, with just over 50% observed a single time. Sequencing input: blood. The receptor set was obtained from a woman in her sixties in good health.

Only a few counts were recorded for this clonotype. The chain carries TRBV25-1 and TRBJ1-5; 7 bases fit TRBD1. The V segment lost 4 bases and the J segment 9 bases; nucleotides outside the gene matches: 15. The germline V gene has CDR1 MGHDK and CDR2 SYGVNS. This CDR3 is 16 amino acids long. In nucleotides, the CDR3 is TGTGCCAGCAGTGGGGCCCGCGGCAGGGGGAATAGGCCCCAGCATTTT. Encoded protein: CASSGARGRGNRPQHF.

This clonotype has only a few counts. V gene TRBV11-2 combines with J gene TRBJ2-7; D is ambiguous. Germline-derived CDR1 and CDR2 are SGHAT and FQNNGV. The CDR3 is 14 residues long. The V end lost 3 bases, the J end lost 0 bases, and 9 bases lay between the germline ends. The DNA for the CDR3 is TGTGCCAGCAGCTTCAGCTCGACCTCCTACGAGCAGTACTTC. Translated: CASSFSSTSYEQYF. Together with reference TRBV11-2 and TRBJ2-7, the CDR3 gives the full variable domain: EAGVAQSPRYKIIEKRQSVAFWCNPISGHATLYWYQQILGQGPKLLIQFQNNGVVDDSQLPKDRFSAERLKGVDSTLKIQPAKLEDSAVYLCASSFSSTSYEQYFGPGTRLTVT.

This clonotype was counted a few times. The chain recombines TRBV28 with TRBJ2-5; the match to TRBD1 covers 7 bases. The CDR3 is 15 residues long. The V gene end was trimmed by 5 bases and the J gene end by 4 bases; junction bases not matched to a gene: 10. Looked up from germline, CDR1 is MDHEN and CDR2 is SYDVKM. CDR3 sequence: CASSPQTGQGETQYF. In DNA form, the CDR3 reads TGTGCCAGCAGTCCACAGACAGGGCAGGGAGAGACCCAGTACTTC.

Turning to this clonotype: One base away lies a much larger clone, so this may be a sequencing read error. This chain's CDR3 is CASLKDDTDMQYF. Written as DNA, the CDR3 is TGTGCCAGCCTAAAGGACGACACAGATATGCAGTATTTT. The chain couples TRBV6-1 to TRBJ2-3; no definite D call. The CDR3 consists of 13 residues. Germline assignment: CDR1 MNHNS and CDR2 SASEGT.

The CDR3 DNA sequence: TGTGCCAGCAGCAATCGATGGCGGGAATGGCGGGCCTACGAGCAGTACTTC. Translated, it gives CASSNRWREWRAYEQYF. The rearrangement uses TRBV6-1 and TRBJ2-7; perhaps TRBD2 as D (6 bases). Germline V gene lookup returns CDR1 MNHNS and CDR2 SASEGT. V was cut by 6 bases and J by 2 bases, with 23 bases left in between. The CDR3 totals 17 residues.

V gene TRBV18 combines with J gene TRBJ1-2; D ambiguous. There are 14 residues in the CDR3. CDR1 and CDR2 (germline): KGHSH, LQKENI. The V and J ends lost 3 bases and 0 bases respectively, with 8 bases between them. CDR3 DNA: TGTGCCAGCTCACCCTACGGGGCTAACTATGGCTACACCTTC. It is translated as CASSPYGANYGYTF.

This chain links TRBV5-1 with TRBJ2-2; TRBD1 aligns across 9 bases. The trim removed 3 bases at V and 3 bases at J, leaving 3 bases unmatched. There are 15 residues in the CDR3. Germline CDR1 and CDR2: SGHRS and YFSETQ. The CDR3 reads CASSSGQGYTGELFF. For the CDR3, the DNA is TGCGCCAGCAGCTCTGGACAGGGGTACACCGGGGAGCTGTTTTTT.

The chain links TRBV25-1 to TRBJ2-7; D is ambiguous. The length of the CDR3 is 14 residues. The V gene's germline CDR1 is MGHDK and CDR2 SYGVNS. V was cut by 0 bases and J by 0 bases, with 6 bases left in between. The CDR3 region is CASSEYRDSYEQYF. As DNA, the CDR3 is TGTGCCAGCAGTGAATATAGGGACTCCTACGAGCAGTACTTC.

The CDR3 sequence: CASSVQPEETQYF. In DNA, the CDR3 is TGTGCCAGCAGTGTACAGCCCGAAGAGACCCAGTACTTC. This chain joins TRBV28 and TRBJ2-5; D is undetermined. The V gene's germline CDR1 is MDHEN and CDR2 SYDVKM. CDR3 length: 13 residues. Deletions cut 5 bases from V and 3 bases from J, with 10 bases between.

This chain links TRBV18 with TRBJ2-3; 8 positions agree with TRBD1. The CDR3 totals 17 residues. Trimming took 3 bases from V and 0 from J; bases not matched to a gene: 8. Germline CDR1 and CDR2: KGHSH and LQKENI. The CDR3 loop reads CASSPLTGVVSTDTQYF. The DNA of the CDR3 is TGTGCCAGCTCACCCCTGACAGGGGTTGTTAGCACAGATACGCAGTATTTT.

This chain connects TRBV27 to TRBJ2-7, with a weak D call TRBD1 (6 bases). Germline CDR1 reads MNHEY; CDR2 reads SMNVEV (reference sequence). V lost 7 bases and J lost 6, with 10 bases in between. This CDR3 region has 11 residues. CDR3 sequence (DNA): TGTGCCAGCACCACAGGGTCCGAGCAGTACTTC. Encoded protein: CASTTGSEQYF.

A few counts support this clonotype. J is TRBJ2-1 and V is TRBV11-2, with D tentatively TRBD2 (5 bases). Germline assignment: CDR1 SGHAT and CDR2 FQNNGV. Trimming shortened V by 5 bases and J by 0 bases, and 11 bases separated the two germline ends. The CDR3 extends over 15 amino acids. For the CDR3, the DNA is TGTGCCAGCAGCACTCTAGCCAGCTCCTACAATGAGCAGTTCTTC. It is translated as CASSTLASSYNEQFF.

V is TRBV7-7 and J is TRBJ2-3, with TRBD2 identical over 13 bases. The junction had 15 bases not matched to a gene; V was cut back by 5 bases and J by 4 bases. The CDR3 extends over 19 amino acids. Germline V gene lookup returns CDR1 SSHAT and CDR2 FNYEAQ (reference sequence). CDR3: CASSPLPRTSGRGADTQYF. DNA for the CDR3: TGTGCCAGCAGCCCTTTACCTAGGACTAGCGGGAGAGGGGCAGATACGCAGTATTTT.

V usage is TRBV28 and J usage is TRBJ2-3; tentative D call: TRBD1 (6 bases). The V end was cut by 8 bases, the J end by 1 base, with 16 bases between. This CDR3 contains 15 residues. From germline, CDR1 is MDHEN and CDR2 SYDVKM. CDR3 protein: CASSTGIWGTDTQYF. The CDR3 DNA sequence: TGTGCCAGCTCCACAGGGATTTGGGGCACAGATACGCAGTATTTT.